The clone carrying this T cell receptor beta chain was observed a handful of times. TCRdb itself ran the 5' RACE reads through MiXCR, one entry per CDR3 protein. The sample lists roughly 110,000 distinct CDR3 sequences, roughly 11% occurring once. This CDR3 has 16 amino acids. With 0 bases removed from V and 0 bases from J, the gap between germline ends came to 11 bases. Per the germline V gene, CDR1 is SGHRS and CDR2 is YFSETQ. These data are taken from a study of early T cells in non-severe SARS-CoV-2 infection. The chain joins TRBV5-1 to TRBJ2-3, with D possibly TRBD2 on 6 matching bases. Material for sequencing was whole blood. The TCR comes from an adult who was a healthcare worker with PCR-confirmed SARS-CoV-2 infection or an uninfected control (not recorded which). The CDR3 DNA is TGCGCCAGCAGCTTGGGGGACTTAATCAGCACAGATACGCAGTATTTT. Translation: CASSLGDLISTDTQYF.